The source of this T cell receptor (beta chain) is a study of a mutant IDH1 vaccine in newly diagnosed glioma. Study details: Most had both radiotherapy and temozolomide beforehand; others had only one. Broader study findings: Of all patients, under 95% showed vaccine-induced immune responses.

Assay: immunoSEQ multiplex PCR; the TCRdb copy retains only in-frame clones and omits some. The sample has roughly 86,000 clones; about 80% are singletons. Stated time point: baseline, week 1 (first vaccination visit). Treatment: pre-vaccination baseline after standard-of-care therapy. The study enrolled donors with new WHO grade 3 or 4 IDH1-mutant, ATRX-lost astrocytomas. This clone appeared once. Its specificity is unknown. This CDR3 spans 15 amino acids. J is TRBJ2-1 and V is TRBV21-1; TRBD2, as called in the table, went unchecked against the DNA. TRBV21-1 corresponds to a pseudogene. This TCR was recovered from a man aged 35 to 55 with glioma. Sequenced here: PBMCs, sampled from a glioma patient treated with radiotherapy, temozolomide or both. The CDR3 DNA follows: TGTGCCAGCAGCAAAGCGCGGGGGGCCTACAATGAGCAGTTCTTC. Translating it yields CASSKARGAYNEQFF.